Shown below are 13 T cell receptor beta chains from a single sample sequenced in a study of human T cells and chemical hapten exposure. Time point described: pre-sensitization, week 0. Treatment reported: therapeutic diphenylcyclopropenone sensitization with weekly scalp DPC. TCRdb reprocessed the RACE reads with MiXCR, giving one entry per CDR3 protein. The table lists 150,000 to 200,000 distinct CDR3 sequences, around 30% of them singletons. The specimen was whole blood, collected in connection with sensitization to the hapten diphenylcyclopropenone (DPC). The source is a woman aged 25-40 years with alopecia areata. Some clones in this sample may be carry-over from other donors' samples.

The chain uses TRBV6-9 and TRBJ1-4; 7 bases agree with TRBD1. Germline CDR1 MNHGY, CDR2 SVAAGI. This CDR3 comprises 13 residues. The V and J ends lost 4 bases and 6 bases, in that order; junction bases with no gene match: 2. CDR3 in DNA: TGTGCCAGCAGTTCAGGGGGTGATGAAAAACTGTTTTTT. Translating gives CASSSGGDEKLFF.

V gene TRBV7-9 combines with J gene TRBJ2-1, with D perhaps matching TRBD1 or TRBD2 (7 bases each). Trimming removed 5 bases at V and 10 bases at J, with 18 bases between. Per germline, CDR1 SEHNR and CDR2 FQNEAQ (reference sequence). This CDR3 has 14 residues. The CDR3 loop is CASSLREGAGEQFF. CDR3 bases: TGTGCCAGCAGCCTCAGGGAGGGGGCAGGCGAGCAGTTCTTC.

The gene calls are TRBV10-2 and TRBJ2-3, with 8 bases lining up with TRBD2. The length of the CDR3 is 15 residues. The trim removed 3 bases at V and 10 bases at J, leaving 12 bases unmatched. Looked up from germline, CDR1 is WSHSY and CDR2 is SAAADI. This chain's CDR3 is CASSEIWRTSLPQYF. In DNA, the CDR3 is TGCGCCAGCAGTGAAATTTGGAGGACTAGCCTCCCGCAGTATTTT.

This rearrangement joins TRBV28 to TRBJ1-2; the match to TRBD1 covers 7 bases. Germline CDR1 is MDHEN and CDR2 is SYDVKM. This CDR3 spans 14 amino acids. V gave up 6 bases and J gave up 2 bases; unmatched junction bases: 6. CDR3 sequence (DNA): TGTGCCAGCAGCCTACCGGGACAGAACTATGGCTACACCTTC. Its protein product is CASSLPGQNYGYTF.

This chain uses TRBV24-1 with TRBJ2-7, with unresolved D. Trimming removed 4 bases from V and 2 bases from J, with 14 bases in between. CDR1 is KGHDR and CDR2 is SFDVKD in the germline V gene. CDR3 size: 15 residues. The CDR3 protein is CATSDHHDPTYEQYF. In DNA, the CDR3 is TGTGCCACCAGTGACCATCACGATCCTACCTACGAGCAGTACTTC.

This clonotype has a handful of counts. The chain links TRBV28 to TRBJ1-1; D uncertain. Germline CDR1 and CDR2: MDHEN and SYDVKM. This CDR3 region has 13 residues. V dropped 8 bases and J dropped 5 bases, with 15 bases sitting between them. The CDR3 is CASSSWQSTEAFF. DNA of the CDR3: TGTGCCAGCTCTTCGTGGCAGTCGACTGAAGCTTTCTTT.

This CDR3 is CASSEWTKEKLFF. DNA of the CDR3: TGTGCCAGCAGTGAATGGACCAAAGAAAAACTGTTTTTT. This chain links TRBV25-1 with TRBJ1-4; D gene ambiguous. V lost 1 base to trimming and J lost 8 bases, with 8 bases between them. The CDR3 is 13 amino acids. Looked up from germline, CDR1 is MGHDK and CDR2 is SYGVNS.

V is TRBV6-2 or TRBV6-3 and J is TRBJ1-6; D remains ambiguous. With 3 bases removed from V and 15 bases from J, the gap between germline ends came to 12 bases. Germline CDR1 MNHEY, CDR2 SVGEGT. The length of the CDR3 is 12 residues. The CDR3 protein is CASSYTTELLHF. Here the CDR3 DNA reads TGTGCCAGCAGTTATACGACGGAGCTCCTCCACTTT.

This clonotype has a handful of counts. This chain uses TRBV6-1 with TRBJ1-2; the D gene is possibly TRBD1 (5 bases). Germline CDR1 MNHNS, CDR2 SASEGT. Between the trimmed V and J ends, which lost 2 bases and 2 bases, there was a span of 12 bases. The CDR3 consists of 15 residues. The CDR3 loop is CASSELRGWNYGYTF. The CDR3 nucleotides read TGTGCCAGCAGTGAACTGCGGGGGTGGAACTATGGCTACACCTTC.

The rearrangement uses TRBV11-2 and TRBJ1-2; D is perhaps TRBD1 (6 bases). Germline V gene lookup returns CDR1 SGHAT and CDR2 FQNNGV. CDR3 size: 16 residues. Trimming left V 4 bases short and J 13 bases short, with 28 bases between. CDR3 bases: TGTGCCAGCAGCTCCCGACACAGGGACCCGACCCCCGACCGCACCTTC. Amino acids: CASSSRHRDPTPDRTF.

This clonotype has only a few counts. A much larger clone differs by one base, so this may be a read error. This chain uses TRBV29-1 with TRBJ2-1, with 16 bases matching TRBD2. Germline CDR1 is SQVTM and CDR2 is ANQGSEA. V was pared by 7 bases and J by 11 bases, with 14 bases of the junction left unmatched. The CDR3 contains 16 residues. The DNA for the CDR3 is TGCAGCGGCTCCTTAGGGACTAGCGGGAGGGGGTATAAGCAGTTCTTC. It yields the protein CSGSLGTSGRGYKQFF.

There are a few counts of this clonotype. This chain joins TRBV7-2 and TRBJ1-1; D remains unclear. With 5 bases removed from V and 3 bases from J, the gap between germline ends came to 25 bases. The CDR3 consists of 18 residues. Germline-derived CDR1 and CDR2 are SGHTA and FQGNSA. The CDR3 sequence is CASSEPVGPSRADTEAFF. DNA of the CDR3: TGTGCCAGCAGCGAGCCTGTCGGGCCCTCCCGCGCTGACACTGAAGCTTTCTTT.

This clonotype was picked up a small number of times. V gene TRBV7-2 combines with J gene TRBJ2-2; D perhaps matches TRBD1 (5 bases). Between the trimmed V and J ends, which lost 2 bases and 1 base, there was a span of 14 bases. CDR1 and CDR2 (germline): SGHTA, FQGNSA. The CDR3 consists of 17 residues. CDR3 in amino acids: CASSLFNPTVNTGELFF. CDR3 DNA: TGTGCCAGCAGCTTATTCAACCCGACAGTGAACACCGGGGAGCTGTTTTTT.